These 7 T cell receptor beta chains were all obtained from the same sample, sequenced in a study of blood T cells in healthy people across ages. For the second PCR, which ran for 7 to 11 cycles, a sample-barcoded 5' primer and a J-beta primer mix were used. MiXCR was run by TCRdb on the 5' RACE reads, yielding one entry per CDR3 protein. This sample yields 800,000 or so distinct CDR3 sequences, of which less than 80% are seen a single time; about 27% belongs to the top ten. The sequenced sample was blood. These receptors were taken from a man younger than 40 in good health.

J is TRBJ1-1 and V is TRBV11-2; possibly TRBD1 for D (5 bases). Per the germline V gene, CDR1 is SGHAT and CDR2 is FQNNGV. The length of the CDR3 is 15 residues. The V end was cut by 5 bases, the J end by 7 bases, with 20 bases between. The CDR3 is CASSASGTERFEAFF. CDR3 nucleotide sequence: TGTGCCAGCAGCGCATCCGGGACGGAACGGTTTGAAGCTTTCTTT.

Only a few counts were recorded for this clonotype. This chain uses TRBV3-1 with TRBJ1-2, with TRBD1 as a possible D gene (6 bases). The germline CDR1 and CDR2 sequences are LGHDT and YNNKEL (reference sequence). The CDR3 is 14 residues long. The V and J ends lost 4 bases and 7 bases respectively, with 16 bases between them. The CDR3 loop reads CASSPQYRAGGYTF. CDR3 DNA sequence: TGTGCCAGCAGCCCCCAATACAGGGCGGGTGGCTACACCTTC. Combining the CDR3 with reference TRBV3-1 and TRBJ1-2 gives the whole variable domain DTAVSQTPKYLVTQMGNDKSIKCEQNLGHDTMYWYKQDSKKFLKIMFSYNNKELIINETVPNRFSPKSPDKAHLNLHINSLELGDSAVYFCASSPQYRAGGYTFGSGTRLTVV.

The rearrangement joins TRBV27 to TRBJ2-1; possible D gene TRBD1, 5 bases. Per germline, CDR1 MNHEY and CDR2 SMNVEV (reference sequence). CDR3 length equals 18 residues. V was shortened by 0 bases and J by 0 bases, with 15 bases between the two germline ends. CDR3 protein: CASSLSYYGQSSYNEQFF. CDR3 bases: TGTGCCAGCAGTTTATCGTATTACGGACAAAGCTCCTACAATGAGCAGTTCTTC.

This clonotype was seen repeatedly, ten times or more. The V call is TRBV29-1, the J call TRBJ2-3; 8 bases align to TRBD2. CDR3 length equals 15 residues. V lost 5 bases and J lost 0; bases outside the gene matches: 7. Per the germline V gene, CDR1 is SQVTM and CDR2 is ANQGSEA. CDR3 protein: CSVSGLAVSTDTQYF. CDR3 DNA sequence: TGCAGCGTTTCTGGACTAGCTGTTAGCACAGATACGCAGTATTTT.

The V and J genes are TRBV9 and TRBJ2-1; D remains ambiguous. The CDR3 has 14 residues. V shed 0 bases and J shed 5 bases, with 9 bases lying between them. Germline values: CDR1 SGDLS, CDR2 YYNGEE. CDR3 amino acids: CASSVGTFNNEQFF. The CDR3 region has the DNA TGTGCCAGCAGCGTAGGGACCTTTAACAATGAGCAGTTCTTC. The whole variable domain, filled in from reference TRBV9 and TRBJ2-1, reads DSGVTQTPKHLITATGQRVTLRCSPRSGDLSVYWYQQSLDQGLQFLIQYYNGEERAKGNILERFSAQQFPDLHSELNLSSLELGDSALYFCASSVGTFNNEQFFGPGTRLTVL.

This clonotype showed up just a few times. The J gene is TRBJ1-1, the V gene TRBV2; 10 bases are shared with TRBD1. The ends lost 9 bases at V and 10 bases at J; junction bases unmatched: 11. The CDR3 runs to 13 residues. Per the germline V gene, CDR1 is SNHLY and CDR2 is FYNNEI. CDR3 nucleotides: TGTGCCAGTTCGACAGGGGGCTCGAGTGGAGCTTTCTTT. Translating gives CASSTGGSSGAFF.

V is TRBV6-5 and J is TRBJ2-4, with 8 bases matching TRBD2. With the DNA end fitting TRBJ2-7 better, the J assignment may be wrong. Germline CDR1 reads MNHEY; CDR2 reads SVGAGI. The CDR3 consists of 14 residues. The CDR3 spells CASSYSERGYEQYF. CDR3 DNA: TGTGCCAGCAGTTACTCGGAGCGGGGGTACGAGCAGTACTTC.